This TCR beta chain was profiled in a study of molecular identifiers for immune sequencing clone quantification. Source material for naive CD8 libraries was about 19,000 to 1,000,000 sorted cells, with 10%, 30% or 50% RNA. With respect to this clonotype: No antigen is known for it. Being one base from a much bigger clone, this may be a read error.

Overall study findings and caveats: In CMV-specific effectors, clones above 20 copies held over 97% of molecules; naive, under 1%.

Previously published methods and listed TCR primers were used for the bulk TCR libraries. TCRdb re-analysed the PCR reads in MiXCR, keeping a single row per CDR3 protein. The sample shows approximately 670,000 distinct CDR3 sequences, 20% of them seen only once. This CDR3 is built from 14 residues. Trimming left V 2 bases short and J 3 bases short, with 8 bases between. The germline V gene encodes CDR1 MNHEY and CDR2 SMNVEV (reference sequence). The sample consisted of naive CD8+ T cells from blood, with Jurkat cell RNA spiked in. Subset given: FACS-sorted CD8+CD4-CCR7+CD45RA+ naive T cells. The clonotype comes from a human donor in good health. Some libraries in this study had Jurkat cell RNA spiked in. The V and J genes are TRBV27 and TRBJ1-5; no firm D call. Written as DNA, the CDR3 is TGTGCCAGCAGTTTAATCGGGGTCAATCAGCCCCAGCATTTT. Its protein is CASSLIGVNQPQHF.